This entry describes one TCR beta chain. The data were taken from a study of blood T cell repertoires in COVID-19. Study-level information: The cDNA or gDNA used as material had been derived from T cells, B-cell-depleted T cells, or PBMCs.

Using immunoSEQ multiplex PCR, the repertoire was profiled, and TCRdb retains in-frame clones only, with some absent. The sample has roughly 100,000 clones, approximately 84% seen once. Germline CDR1 and CDR2: SGHVS and FNYEAQ. With 4 bases removed from V and 5 bases from J, the gap between germline ends came to 23 bases. This CDR3 is 18 amino acids long. The chain combines TRBV7-6 with TRBJ2-2; maybe TRBD2 (6 bases). This TCR was sampled from a human donor in a cohort sampled during active COVID-19. Input material: peripheral blood. The CDR3 here is CASSSKKWGEPITGELFF. The CDR3 DNA reads as TGTGCCAGCAGCTCTAAGAAGTGGGGGGAACCAATTACCGGGGAGCTGTTTTTT. Using reference TRBV7-6 and TRBJ2-2 for the parts outside the CDR3, the full variable domain is GAGVSQSPRYKVTKRGQDVALRCDPISGHVSLYWYRQALGQGPEFLTYFNYEAQQDKSGLPNDRFSAERPEGSISTLTIQRTEQRDSAMYRCASSSKKWGEPITGELFFGEGSRLTVL.